Below are 19 T cell receptor beta chains sequenced from a single sample in a study of cytomegalovirus exposure and HLA in healthy donors. Primers: 60 Vbeta forward and 13 Jbeta reverse. Repertoires were generated with immunoSEQ multiplex PCR, while TCRdb's copy carries only in-frame clones and drops some. Of about 160,000 clones in the sample, 75% to 85% were seen once. Sequenced input: PBMCs. These receptors were obtained from a man aged 45-65 years in good health and CMV-seropositive.

In its sample, this clone was seen a few times. The chain has TRBV7-3 and TRBJ1-2, with D maybe TRBD1 (6 bases). Germline-derived CDR1 and CDR2 are SGHTA and FQGTGA. Trimming removed 5 bases from V and 4 bases from J, with 14 bases in between. The length of the CDR3 is 14 residues. CDR3 residues: CASSHSGTTYGYTF. CDR3 nucleotides: TGTGCCAGCAGCCATTCCGGGACAACCTATGGCTACACCTTC. Full variable domain (outside the CDR3, taken from reference TRBV7-3 and TRBJ1-2): GAGVSQTPSNKVTEKGKYVELRCDPISGHTALYWYRQSLGQGPEFLIYFQGTGAADDSGLPNDRFFAVRPEGSVSTLKIQRTERGDSAVYLCASSHSGTTYGYTFGSGTRLTVV.

The rearrangement links TRBV19 to TRBJ1-3; no reliable D call. V was clipped by 5 bases and J by 7 bases, with 18 bases between them. Germline-derived CDR1 and CDR2 are LNHDA and SQIVND (reference sequence). The length of the CDR3 is 15 residues. Written as DNA, the CDR3 is TGTGCCAGTAGTTCCCGACACATAGATGGCAACACCATATATTTT. It codes for CASSSRHIDGNTIYF.

This clone was detected only a few times. V is TRBV27 and J is TRBJ2-7; no clear D gene. CDR3 size: 14 residues. Germline CDR1 MNHEY, CDR2 SMNVEV (reference sequence). Trimming shortened V by 3 bases and J by 1 base, and 10 bases separated the two germline ends. The CDR3 reads CASSLMADSYEQYF. For the CDR3, the DNA is TGTGCCAGCAGTTTGATGGCGGATTCCTACGAGCAGTACTTC.

V is TRBV5-6 and J is TRBJ2-1; unclear D gene. Trimming shortened V by 3 bases and J by 6 bases, and 16 bases separated the two germline ends. Looked up from germline, CDR1 is SGHDT and CDR2 is YYEEEE. This CDR3 region has 15 residues. The CDR3 nucleotides are TGTGCCAGCAGCTACGCCGGAGTATCGTTCAATGAGCAGTTCTTC. Protein: CASSYAGVSFNEQFF.

The J gene is TRBJ2-3, the V gene TRBV13; 13 bases align to TRBD2. V lost 5 bases and J lost 5; bases outside the gene matches: 7. The CDR3 loop spans 16 amino acids. Germline V CDR1 and CDR2: PRHDT, FYEKMQ (reference sequence). CDR3 nucleotides: TGTGCCAGCAGCGCCGGACTAGCGGGAGAGATAGATACGCAGTATTTT. This encodes CASSAGLAGEIDTQYF.

V gene TRBV2 combines with J gene TRBJ2-5; 7 nucleotides agree with TRBD2. Germline CDR1 SNHLY, CDR2 FYNNEI. The ends lost 7 bases at V and 5 bases at J; junction bases unmatched: 13. The CDR3 consists of 15 residues. The CDR3 loop is CASTSLTSQKETQYF. For the CDR3, the DNA is TGTGCCAGCACATCCTTGACTAGCCAGAAGGAGACCCAGTACTTC.

The rearrangement uses TRBV6-1 and TRBJ1-2, with D possibly matching TRBD1 (5 bases). The germline V gene encodes CDR1 MNHNS and CDR2 SASEGT. V lost 4 bases and J 8 bases, leaving 14 bases between the germline ends. The CDR3 totals 13 residues. CDR3 sequence reads: CASSGDSIWGYTF. CDR3 in DNA: TGTGCCAGCAGTGGCGACAGTATCTGGGGCTACACCTTC.

This clone was counted between two and nine times. The chain has TRBV2 and TRBJ1-4, with D unresolved. Trimming left V 4 bases short and J 7 bases short, with 7 bases between. CDR3 length equals 12 residues. Germline V gene lookup returns CDR1 SNHLY and CDR2 FYNNEI. Here the CDR3 DNA reads TGTGCCAGCAGTGGAATCGGTGAAAAACTGTTTTTT. Encoded protein: CASSGIGEKLFF.

Written as DNA, the CDR3 is TGTGCCAGCAGCATAAACCTTAGCCGGGACAGGGAAATCCTCTACGAGCAGTACTTC. This gives the protein CASSINLSRDREILYEQYF. This chain links TRBV5-5 with TRBJ2-7, with 9 nucleotides matching TRBD1. CDR1 SGHKS and CDR2 YYEKEE come from the germline V gene (reference sequence). This CDR3 comprises 19 residues. The J segment lost 3 bases and the V segment lost 4 bases, leaving 20 bases of the junction unmatched.

The CDR3 spells CASSSTLRETSGGLGYNEQFF. In DNA form, the CDR3 reads TGTGCCAGCAGCTCGACCCTCCGGGAGACTAGCGGGGGGTTGGGTTACAATGAGCAGTTCTTC. The V gene is TRBV13, the J gene TRBJ2-1; 13 nucleotides align to TRBD2. Germline V lookup: CDR1 PRHDT, CDR2 FYEKMQ (reference sequence). After removal of 4 bases from V and 4 bases from J, the junction contained 19 bases not matched to a gene. The CDR3 has 21 amino acids.

This chain uses TRBV11-1 with TRBJ2-1; D not resolved. Germline CDR1 is SGHAT and CDR2 is FQDESV (reference sequence). V lost 0 bases and J lost 10, with 4 bases in between. This CDR3 region has 11 residues. The CDR3 reads CASSLAREQFF. CDR3 coding DNA: TGTGCCAGCAGCTTAGCCCGGGAGCAGTTCTTC.

There are a few counts of this clone. The rearrangement uses TRBV5-4 and TRBJ2-7; TRBD2 matches at 7 bases. V trimming: 1 base; J trimming: 3 bases; junction bases outside the gene matches: 7. CDR3 length: 15 residues. The germline gives CDR1 SGHNT, CDR2 YYREEE (reference sequence). In DNA form, the CDR3 reads TGTGCCAGCAGCTTGTCGGCGGGAGCGGGCTACGAGCAGTACTTC. This codes for CASSLSAGAGYEQYF.

This chain joins TRBV4-3 and TRBJ2-2; 7 bases agree with TRBD1. The CDR3 extends over 16 amino acids. J gave up 1 base and V 0 bases, and 2 bases lay outside the gene matches. The germline V gene has CDR1 LGHNA and CDR2 YSLEER. DNA of the CDR3: TGCGCCAGCAGCCAAGACTGGACAGGGAACACCGGGGAGCTGTTTTTT. Protein sequence: CASSQDWTGNTGELFF.

As DNA, the CDR3 is TGCAGCGTTGTCTTACCCGGGGCGAACACCGGGGAGCTGTTTTTT. Translated, it gives CSVVLPGANTGELFF. The rearrangement links TRBV29-1 to TRBJ2-2; D perhaps matches TRBD2 (5 bases). The CDR3 covers 15 residues. The germline CDR1 and CDR2 sequences are SQVTM and ANQGSEA. Trimming stripped 4 bases from V and 0 bases from J, with 12 bases between.

This clone was seen a handful of times. The chain recombines TRBV7-9 with TRBJ2-7, with D possibly being TRBD2 (6 bases). The V gene lost 5 bases and the J gene lost 4 bases, with 18 bases spanning the gap. There are 15 residues in the CDR3. Germline CDR1 and CDR2: SEHNR and FQNEAQ (reference sequence). The CDR3, as DNA: TGTGCCAGCAGCCACTTCACGGGACTCCCGTACGAGCAGTACTTC. As protein: CASSHFTGLPYEQYF. The full variable domain, in which reference TRBV7-9 and TRBJ2-7 provide the parts outside the CDR3, is DTGVSQNPRHKITKRGQNVTFRCDPISEHNRLYWYRQTLGQGPEFLTYFQNEAQLEKSRLLSDRFSAERPKGSFSTLEIQRTEQGDSAMYLCASSHFTGLPYEQYFGPGTRLTVT.

As concerns this clone: The junction does not match germline at one end; this may be a read error. V usage is TRBV6-6 and J usage is TRBJ1-2, with 7 nucleotides matching TRBD1. The CDR3 covers 14 residues. The germline V gene has CDR1 MNHNY and CDR2 SVGAGI (reference sequence). The CDR3 DNA reads as TGTGCCGGCAGATCACAGGGGTCAAACTATGGCTACACCTTC. It yields the protein CAGRSQGSNYGYTF.

The chain uses TRBV4-3 and TRBJ1-4, with D perhaps TRBD1 (5 bases). Trimming removed 3 bases at V and 4 bases at J, with 6 bases between. CDR1 LGHNA and CDR2 YSLEER come from the germline V gene. The CDR3 has 13 amino acids. The CDR3 region is CASSHDSNEKLFF. In nucleotides, the CDR3 is TGCGCCAGCAGCCACGACAGTAATGAAAAACTGTTTTTT.

This chain joins TRBV5-1 and TRBJ1-1, with 7 positions matching TRBD1. The V gene end was trimmed by 4 bases and the J gene end by 0 bases; junction bases not matched to a gene: 9. CDR3 length: 16 amino acids. The germline CDR1 and CDR2 sequences are SGHRS and YFSETQ. The CDR3 reads CASSTTGSVVNTEAFF. CDR3 DNA: TGCGCCAGCAGCACGACAGGGAGTGTGGTGAACACTGAAGCTTTCTTT.

The chain carries TRBV5-5 and TRBJ2-7, with 9 nucleotides matching TRBD1. The CDR3 runs 14 residues. V gave up 2 bases and J gave up 6 bases; unmatched junction bases: 6. CDR1 is SGHKS and CDR2 is YYEKEE in the germline V gene (reference sequence). The CDR3 DNA sequence: TGTGCCAGCAGCTTCCGGGACAGGGATGGCGAGCAGTACTTC. Its protein product is CASSFRDRDGEQYF.